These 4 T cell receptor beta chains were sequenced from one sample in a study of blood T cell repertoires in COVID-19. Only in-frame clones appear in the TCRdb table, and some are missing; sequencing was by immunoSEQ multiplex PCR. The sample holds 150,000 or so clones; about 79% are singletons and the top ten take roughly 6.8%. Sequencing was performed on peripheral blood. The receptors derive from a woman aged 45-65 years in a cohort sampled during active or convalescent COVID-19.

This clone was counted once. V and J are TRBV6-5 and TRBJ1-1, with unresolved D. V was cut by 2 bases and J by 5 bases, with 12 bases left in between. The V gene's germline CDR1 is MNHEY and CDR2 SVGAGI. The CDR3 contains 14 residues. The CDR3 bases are TGTGCCAGCAGTTACCTACACACCGGGACTGAAGCTTTCTTT. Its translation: CASSYLHTGTEAFF.

The CDR3 loop is CASSKGTSGGRNEQFF. CDR3 sequence (DNA): TGTGCCAGCAGCAAAGGGACTAGCGGGGGCCGCAATGAGCAGTTCTTC. This chain joins TRBV11-3 and TRBJ2-1; 14 nucleotides match TRBD2. This CDR3 has 16 residues. V lost 5 bases to trimming and J lost 6 bases; unmatched junction nucleotides: 6. Germline V gene sequence: CDR1 SGHNT, CDR2 YENEEA. Using reference TRBV11-3 and TRBJ2-1 for the parts outside the CDR3, the full variable domain is EAGVVQSPRYKIIEKKQPVAFWCNPISGHNTLYWYLQNLGQGPELLIRYENEEAVDDSQLPKDRFSAERLKGVDSTLKIQPAELGDSAVYLCASSKGTSGGRNEQFFGPGTRLTVL.

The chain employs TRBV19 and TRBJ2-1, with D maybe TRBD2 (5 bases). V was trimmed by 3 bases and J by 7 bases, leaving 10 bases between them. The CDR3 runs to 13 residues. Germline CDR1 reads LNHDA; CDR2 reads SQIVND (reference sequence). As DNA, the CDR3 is TGTGCCAGTAGTATCGAGGGTCGGAATGAGCAGTTCTTC. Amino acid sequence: CASSIEGRNEQFF.

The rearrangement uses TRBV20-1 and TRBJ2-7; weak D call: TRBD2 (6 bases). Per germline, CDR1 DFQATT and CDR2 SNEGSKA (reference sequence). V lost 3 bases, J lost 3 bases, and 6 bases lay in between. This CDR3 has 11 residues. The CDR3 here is CSARRGYEQYF. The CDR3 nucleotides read TGCAGTGCTAGGCGGGGCTACGAGCAGTACTTC.